Listed here is a single T cell receptor (beta chain). The antigen is not known. This entry is derived from a study of T cells expressing NK-cell markers. TCRdb reprocessed the 5' RACE reads and stores each CDR3 protein as one record, lacking DNA. This table lists 440,000 or so distinct CDR3 sequences. Overall study findings and caveats: Topping the CD3+CD56-NKG2C+ fraction as well were these clonotypes, in several donors.

CDR1 and CDR2 (germline): MNHNS, SASEGT. The CDR3 has 15 residues. The chain has TRBV6-1 and TRBJ2-2; without DNA, the TCRdb call of TRBD1 cannot be checked. This TCR derives from a woman aged 18 to 69 in good health. Sequencing was done on a sample of blood T cells: a sorted CD56 or NKG2C T cell subset, CD4+ or CD8+ T cells, or bulk PBMC T cells (not recorded which). CDR3 sequence: CASRPGQPNTGELFF.